The clone carrying this T cell receptor (beta chain) was seen a handful of times. This sample is part of a study of T cells after yellow fever vaccination. V was pared by 3 bases and J by 5 bases, with 10 bases between. The length of the CDR3 is 12 residues. Germline V gene lookup returns CDR1 DFQATT and CDR2 SNEGSKA (reference sequence). Researchers made TCR cDNA using 5'RACE template switching, and this step added a universal primer site and UMIs. One entry per CDR3 protein results from TCRdb running MiXCR on the 5' RACE reads. The profile shows hundreds of thousands of distinct CDR3 sequences, over 15% of them singletons.

The starting material was PBMCs, obtained 15 days after the yellow fever booster vaccination. The clonotype comes from a man in his thirties or forties who received the YFV17D yellow fever vaccine. V and J are TRBV20-1 and TRBJ2-5; the D gene is possibly TRBD2 (5 bases). CDR3 nucleotide sequence: TGCAGTGCTAGTTTCTGGAGGGAGACCCAGTACTTC. Translation: CSASFWRETQYF.